This T cell receptor (beta chain) is from a study of beta chain features in type 1 diabetes. This clone turned up a few times. The investigators reverse transcribed all of the isolated RNA, so they sequenced expressed TCRB transcripts. The data were produced by immunoSEQ multiplex PCR, yet TCRdb's version contains in-frame clones alone and is incomplete. The sample has hundreds of thousands of clones, approximately 14% seen once. Germline V gene sequence: CDR1 SGHTA, CDR2 FQGNSA. The length of the CDR3 is 15 residues. V dropped 2 bases and J dropped 5 bases, with 13 bases sitting between them. Sequencing input: naive CD4+ T cells from blood. This chain uses TRBV7-2 with TRBJ1-5; possible D gene TRBD1, 5 bases. The TCR sequence derives from a woman aged 40 to 50 in good health. The CDR3 is CASSLFRDRDQPQHF. DNA of the CDR3: TGTGCCAGCAGCTTATTCAGGGATAGGGATCAGCCCCAGCATTTT.